What follows are 31 T cell receptor beta chains derived from one specimen sequenced in a study of cytomegalovirus exposure and HLA in healthy donors. Use of 60 Vbeta and 13 Jbeta primers characterized the PCR. TCRdb's copy holds only in-frame clones and misses some; the assay was immunoSEQ multiplex PCR. The data contain 90,000 to 120,000 clones, roughly a tenth of them singletons. What was sequenced was PBMCs. All receptors come from a man aged 35 to 55 in good health and CMV-seropositive.

This clone was seen a handful of times. The chain combines TRBV7-9 with TRBJ1-4; 9 nucleotides match TRBD1. The germline V gene has CDR1 SEHNR and CDR2 FQNEAQ (reference sequence). Unmatched junction bases numbered 13, after V lost 4 bases and J lost 7 bases. There are 17 residues in the CDR3. CDR3 in DNA: TGTGCCAGCAGCTCCTACGGGACAGGGTTGATGGGTGAAAAACTGTTTTTT. Its protein product is CASSSYGTGLMGEKLFF.

This clone was seen a few times. Other DNA sequences in the sample encode the same CDR3. The rearrangement joins TRBV18 to TRBJ2-7, with D perhaps TRBD2 (6 bases). Trimming took off 6 bases at V and 3 bases at J, with 15 bases between the two ends. The CDR3 length is 14 residues. Germline V gives CDR1 KGHSH, CDR2 LQKENI. The DNA of the CDR3 is TGTGCCAGCTCCCCCCTCGGGGGTGGCTACGAGCAGTACTTC. It codes for CASSPLGGGYEQYF.

This clone turned up a few times. Given the absence of the conserved phenylalanine or tryptophan at the CDR3 end, a read error is likely. The DNA is left out, because the CDR3 cannot be placed on it with certainty; the CDR3 is given as TCRdb lists it. The chain employs TRBV6-1 and TRBJ1-2. The germline V gene encodes CDR1 MNHNS and CDR2 SASEGT. Counting both end residues, the CDR3 totals 12 amino acids. CDR3 loop: CASSDLSGLNTL.

CDR3 in amino acids: CASSGGVNQPQHF. CDR3 in DNA: TGTGCCAGCAGCGGAGGGGTTAATCAGCCCCAGCATTTT. The chain has TRBV6-6 and TRBJ1-5; a possible D gene is TRBD1 (5 bases). There are 13 residues in the CDR3. Germline V gene sequence: CDR1 MNHNY, CDR2 SVGAGI (reference sequence). The V gene lost 6 bases and the J gene lost 4 bases, with 10 bases spanning the gap.

The sample holds a few counts of this clone. CDR3 coding DNA: TGTGCCACCAGCAGCGGACTAGCGGGAGATGAGCAGTTCTTC. Its translation is CATSSGLAGDEQFF. This rearrangement joins TRBV15 to TRBJ2-1; 13 positions agree with TRBD2. Germline CDR1 and CDR2: LNHNV and YYDKDF (reference sequence). J gave up 8 bases and V 3 bases, and 1 base lay outside the gene matches. This CDR3 contains 14 residues.

This clone has more than one count but fewer than ten. This sequence joins TRBV9 and TRBJ1-2; TRBD1 matches at 9 bases. Germline CDR1 and CDR2: SGDLS and YYNGEE. The length of the CDR3 is 17 residues. V dropped 2 bases and J dropped 8; count of bases not matched to a gene: 16. This CDR3 reads CASSVTYSLGTGYGYTF. The DNA of the CDR3 is TGTGCCAGCAGCGTCACATACTCCCTCGGGACAGGGTACGGCTACACCTTC. The whole variable domain, remainder taken from reference TRBV9 and TRBJ1-2, is DSGVTQTPKHLITATGQRVTLRCSPRSGDLSVYWYQQSLDQGLQFLIQYYNGEERAKGNILERFSAQQFPDLHSELNLSSLELGDSALYFCASSVTYSLGTGYGYTFGSGTRLTVV.

The chain employs TRBV30 and TRBJ2-1; possible D gene TRBD1, 5 bases. V was shortened by 0 bases and J by 0 bases, with 12 bases between the two germline ends. There are 16 residues in the CDR3. Germline V gene lookup returns CDR1 GTSNPN and CDR2 SVGIG (reference sequence). CDR3 sequence (DNA): TGTGCCTGGAGTGTAAGGGGCAGGAGCTCCTACAATGAGCAGTTCTTC. This sequence encodes CAWSVRGRSSYNEQFF.

This sequence joins TRBV4-2 and TRBJ2-2; the match to TRBD2 covers 10 bases. Germline lookup yields CDR1 LGHNA and CDR2 YNFKEQ. V shed 1 base and J 1 base; nucleotides not matched to a gene: 9. There are 19 residues in the CDR3. CDR3 DNA sequence: TGTGCCAGCAGCCAAGCGGTTGGGATAGCGGGGGGGAACACCGGGGAGCTGTTTTTT. This translates into CASSQAVGIAGGNTGELFF.

The chain joins TRBV9 to TRBJ1-1; the match to TRBD1 covers 11 bases. The V gene end was trimmed by 0 bases and the J gene end by 1 base; junction bases not matched to a gene: 5. Per the germline V gene, CDR1 is SGDLS and CDR2 is YYNGEE. This CDR3 contains 17 residues. CDR3 DNA: TGTGCCAGCAGCGTAGCTCGGACAGGGGGCAAGAACACTGAAGCTTTCTTT. It encodes CASSVARTGGKNTEAFF.

This clone occurred a few times. The V gene is TRBV11-2, the J gene TRBJ2-1, with D maybe TRBD2 (5 bases). Germline CDR1 is SGHAT and CDR2 is FQNNGV. The CDR3 has 16 amino acids. Trimming removed 1 base from V and 9 bases from J, with 19 bases in between. The CDR3 loop is CASSLVEGSIYGEQFF. CDR3 nucleotide sequence: TGTGCCAGCAGCTTAGTAGAGGGATCGATTTACGGTGAGCAGTTCTTC.

This clone has a handful of counts. V is TRBV25-1 and J is TRBJ2-3, with 9 bases identical to TRBD2. The CDR3 extends over 14 amino acids. Germline lookup yields CDR1 MGHDK and CDR2 SYGVNS. Trimming at V came to 7 bases and at J to 2 bases, leaving 4 bases not matched to a gene. The CDR3 sequence is CASTRLADTDTQYF. The CDR3 bases are TGTGCCAGCACGCGACTAGCGGACACAGATACGCAGTATTTT.

The chain carries TRBV5-6 and TRBJ2-7; 10 bases agree with TRBD2. The ends lost 4 bases at V and 6 bases at J; junction bases unmatched: 10. The CDR3 is made up of 15 amino acids. The V gene's germline CDR1 is SGHDT and CDR2 YYEEEE. CDR3 DNA: TGTGCCAGCAGCCCATACCTAGCGGGAGCGGGCGAGCAGTACTTC. The encoded protein is CASSPYLAGAGEQYF.

This clone occurred a few times. V and J are TRBV11-3 and TRBJ2-3; 8 nucleotides match TRBD2. Losses at the gene ends were 4 bases for V and 3 bases for J; bases not matched to a gene: 6. Germline values: CDR1 SGHNT, CDR2 YENEEA. The CDR3 loop spans 15 amino acids. The CDR3, as DNA: TGTGCCAGCAGCTCGAGCGGGGGCGCGACAGATACGCAGTATTTT. Protein product: CASSSSGGATDTQYF.

The chain is built from TRBV27 and TRBJ2-7; TRBD1 matches 11 bases. The CDR3 spans 15 residues. The germline gives CDR1 MNHEY, CDR2 SMNVEV (reference sequence). V lost 7 bases and J lost 2; bases outside the gene matches: 7. CDR3: CASTRTGGPTYEQYF. As DNA, the CDR3 is TGTGCCAGCACCCGGACAGGGGGCCCTACCTACGAGCAGTACTTC.

This clone turned up a few times. The rearrangement joins TRBV7-2 to TRBJ1-1, with TRBD1 matching over 7 bases. V shed 6 bases, J shed 3 bases, and the junction held 4 bases outside the gene matches. The CDR3 sequence is 13 residues long. Germline CDR1 SGHTA, CDR2 FQGNSA. The CDR3 is CASRVQGDTEAFF. CDR3 DNA sequence: TGTGCCAGCAGGGTCCAGGGGGACACTGAAGCTTTCTTT.

The gene calls are TRBV19 and TRBJ2-3; TRBD2 is a possible D gene (5 bases). Germline V lookup: CDR1 LNHDA, CDR2 SQIVND (reference sequence). This CDR3 has 14 amino acids. Trimming left V 4 bases short and J 6 bases short, with 14 bases between. In DNA form, the CDR3 reads TGTGCCAGTAGTAAGACTAACATTAAGGATACGCAGTATTTT. Residues: CASSKTNIKDTQYF.

The rearrangement uses TRBV4-2 and TRBJ2-1; D is possibly TRBD2 (6 bases). The germline CDR1 and CDR2 sequences are LGHNA and YNFKEQ. This CDR3 has 12 amino acids. Trimming shortened V by 4 bases and J by 12 bases, and 13 bases separated the two germline ends. The CDR3 here is CASSLPGEVQFF. CDR3 in DNA: TGTGCCAGCAGCCTACCGGGGGAGGTGCAGTTCTTC.

The V and J genes are TRBV5-1 and TRBJ2-7, with 10 bases that match TRBD2. J lost 4 bases, V lost 1 base, and 11 bases had no gene match. CDR1 SGHRS and CDR2 YFSETQ come from the germline V gene. The CDR3 covers 17 residues. CDR3 protein: CASSLRLAGEGGYEQYF. The CDR3, as DNA: TGCGCCAGCAGCTTGCGGCTAGCGGGAGAAGGGGGATACGAGCAGTACTTC.

The rearrangement joins TRBV18 to TRBJ1-5; perhaps TRBD1 as D (5 bases). V lost 5 bases and J lost 4, with 12 bases in between. CDR1 and CDR2 from the germline V gene are KGHSH and LQKENI. The CDR3 totals 14 residues. CDR3 sequence: CASSYNGGNQPQHF. CDR3 bases: TGTGCCAGCTCATACAACGGGGGGAATCAGCCCCAGCATTTT.

In this sample, this clone turned up a few times. This chain uses TRBV5-1 with TRBJ2-1; 7 positions agree with TRBD1. Trimming took 6 bases from V and 3 from J; bases not matched to a gene: 6. This CDR3 comprises 14 residues. CDR1 is SGHRS and CDR2 is YFSETQ in the germline V gene. CDR3 amino acids: CASNLWDSYNEQFF. CDR3 DNA sequence: TGCGCCAGCAACCTGTGGGACAGCTACAATGAGCAGTTCTTC.

This clone was observed a handful of times. This chain connects TRBV13 to TRBJ2-7, with D possibly TRBD2 on 6 matching bases. V lost 4 bases and J lost 1, with 8 bases in between. This CDR3 is built from 13 residues. Germline assignment: CDR1 PRHDT and CDR2 FYEKMQ (reference sequence). CDR3 nucleotide sequence: TGTGCCAGCAGCTACGGGGGTTCCTACGAGCAGTACTTC. Its translation: CASSYGGSYEQYF.

The chain combines TRBV6-1 with TRBJ1-2, with 8 positions matching TRBD1. V lost 3 bases and J lost 8; bases outside the gene matches: 11. The CDR3 contains 15 residues. Germline V gene data show CDR1 as MNHNS and CDR2 as SASEGT. In DNA, the CDR3 is TGTGCCAGCAGTGAGATCTCTAGACAGGGGCACGGCTACACCTTC. Translating it yields CASSEISRQGHGYTF.

This clone was seen only a few times. This rearrangement joins TRBV19 to TRBJ2-7, with TRBD2 matching 9 bases. With V trimmed by 5 bases and J by 4 bases, 6 bases remained unmatched. Germline V lookup: CDR1 LNHDA, CDR2 SQIVND (reference sequence). The CDR3 runs to 14 residues. The chain's CDR3 is CASSPGLAAYEQYF. For the CDR3, the DNA is TGTGCCAGTAGTCCGGGACTAGCTGCGTACGAGCAGTACTTC.

This clone was recorded a few times. The chain carries TRBV5-1 and TRBJ2-7; D perhaps matches TRBD1 (6 bases). The CDR3 extends over 15 amino acids. The germline V and J ends were trimmed by 0 bases and 3 bases, with 13 bases remaining between them. Germline V gene data show CDR1 as SGHRS and CDR2 as YFSETQ. For the CDR3, the DNA is TGCGCCAGCAGCTTGGTTCCGGACAGATACTACGAGCAGTACTTC. Translating gives CASSLVPDRYYEQYF.

J is TRBJ1-2 and V is TRBV10-3, with D tentatively TRBD1 (6 bases). The ends were cut back, 4 bases at V and 6 bases at J, with 15 bases in the middle. Per germline, CDR1 ENHRY and CDR2 SYGVKD. CDR3 length equals 14 residues. CDR3 sequence: CAISATDSGDGYTF. CDR3 nucleotide sequence: TGTGCCATCAGTGCGACGGACAGTGGGGATGGCTACACCTTC.

The table lists this clone with a few counts. This chain joins TRBV7-8 and TRBJ2-1; D is unclear. Germline lookup yields CDR1 SGHVS and CDR2 FQNEAQ. The CDR3 is 16 amino acids. The V gene lost 5 bases and the J gene lost 4 bases, with 18 bases spanning the gap. This CDR3 reads CASSPYSPSGYNEQFF. The CDR3 nucleotides are TGTGCCAGCAGCCCGTACTCCCCTTCGGGTTACAATGAGCAGTTCTTC.

The rearrangement links TRBV5-4 to TRBJ2-1, with TRBD2 identical over 8 bases. Germline-derived CDR1 and CDR2 are SGHNT and YYREEE (reference sequence). With V trimmed by 0 bases and J by 6 bases, 14 bases remained unmatched. The CDR3 has 18 amino acids. CDR3 in amino acids: CASSLAKKSGRLGNEQFF. CDR3 bases: TGTGCCAGCAGCTTGGCGAAAAAAAGCGGGAGACTCGGCAATGAGCAGTTCTTC.

V and J are TRBV5-8 and TRBJ1-1, with D unresolved. V was pared by 1 base and J by 2 bases, with 12 bases between. Per germline, CDR1 SGHTS and CDR2 YDEGEE. The CDR3 consists of 15 residues. DNA of the CDR3: TGTGCCAGCAGCTTGTTCTTCGGGAAAAACACTGAAGCTTTCTTT. Encoded protein: CASSLFFGKNTEAFF.

The rearrangement links TRBV28 to TRBJ1-1; D gene ambiguous. V was clipped by 6 bases and J by 5 bases, with 16 bases between them. The CDR3 consists of 14 residues. Germline V lookup: CDR1 MDHEN, CDR2 SYDVKM. CDR3 DNA: TGTGCCAGCAGCAAGTACGATATGCGGACTGAAGCTTTCTTT. Protein sequence: CASSKYDMRTEAFF.

The CDR3 reads CASSERTLFNEQFF. The DNA of the CDR3 is TGCGCCAGCAGTGAAAGGACTCTATTTAATGAGCAGTTCTTC. V gene TRBV10-2 combines with J gene TRBJ2-1, with a weak D call TRBD2 (5 bases). V dropped 3 bases and J dropped 7 bases, with 13 bases sitting between them. The germline V gene has CDR1 WSHSY and CDR2 SAAADI. The CDR3 extends over 14 amino acids.

This clone was seen more than once but under ten times. The V gene is TRBV7-2, the J gene TRBJ1-4; D is uncertain. Trimming pared 4 bases from V and 0 bases from J, leaving 9 bases between. The CDR3 is made up of 15 amino acids. Germline assignment: CDR1 SGHTA and CDR2 FQGNSA. Here the CDR3 DNA reads TGTGCCAGCAGCTCCGCCCGGGCAACTAATGAAAAACTGTTTTTT. This gives the protein CASSSARATNEKLFF.